The 29 T cell receptor beta chains given below trace back to one sample, sequenced in a study of blood T cell repertoires in COVID-19. Produced via immunoSEQ multiplex PCR; TCRdb's table is partial and in-frame only. The sample consists of under 350,000 clones, 80% to 90% of them appearing once. The sequenced sample was peripheral blood. Receptors were obtained from a woman in her 50s who had recovered from COVID-19.

This clone appeared many times. This chain uses TRBV7-2 with TRBJ2-1, with D maybe TRBD2 (6 bases). Germline V gene data show CDR1 as SGHTA and CDR2 as FQGNSA. The V gene lost 4 bases and the J gene lost 4 bases, with 14 bases spanning the gap. This CDR3 has 15 amino acids. CDR3 residues: CASSSELAQYNEQFF. The CDR3 DNA is TGTGCCAGCAGCTCTGAACTAGCTCAATACAATGAGCAGTTCTTC.

The V call is TRBV9, the J call TRBJ2-7; D perhaps matches TRBD1 (6 bases). V was clipped by 0 bases and J by 1 base, with 17 bases between them. The CDR3 is made up of 17 amino acids. CDR1 is SGDLS, CDR2 YYNGEE, per germline. DNA of the CDR3: TGTGCCAGCAGCGTAGAAGGGGAGACAGGAGCTTCCTACGAGCAGTACTTC. It translates to CASSVEGETGASYEQYF.

The rearrangement links TRBV15 to TRBJ2-7; 9 nucleotides agree with TRBD1. The trim removed 1 base at V and 6 bases at J, leaving 7 bases unmatched. Germline CDR1 and CDR2: LNHNV and YYDKDF (reference sequence). This CDR3 comprises 15 residues. CDR3 amino acids: CATSRGQGGAGEQYF. The CDR3 DNA follows: TGTGCCACCAGCAGAGGACAGGGGGGAGCCGGCGAGCAGTACTTC.

To note about this clone: This CDR3 is also generated by other DNA sequences in the sample. The gene calls are TRBV6-2 or TRBV6-3 and TRBJ1-2, with a weak D call TRBD1 (6 bases). The CDR3 consists of 13 residues. Germline V lookup: CDR1 MNHEY, CDR2 SVGEGT. Trimming cost V 5 bases and J 1 base, with 8 bases left between them. CDR3 coding DNA: TGTGCCAGCAGTCTGGACAGTAACTATGGCTACACCTTC. Translating gives CASSLDSNYGYTF.

This chain joins TRBV5-8 and TRBJ2-6, with D uncertain. This CDR3 has 13 amino acids. V lost 9 bases, J lost 4 bases, and 11 bases lay in between. The germline V gene has CDR1 SGHTS and CDR2 YDEGEE. CDR3: CATTRRGANVLTF. The DNA of the CDR3 is TGTGCCACTACGCGGCGCGGGGCCAACGTCCTGACTTTC.

This clone has just one count. The gene calls are TRBV15 and TRBJ1-2; D call uncertain. This CDR3 region has 15 residues. CDR1 is LNHNV, CDR2 YYDKDF, per germline (reference sequence). The ends were cut back, 0 bases at V and 3 bases at J, with 11 bases in the middle. The CDR3 nucleotides are TGTGCCACCAGCAGAGATCAGGACGGGGACTATGGCTACACCTTC. This encodes CATSRDQDGDYGYTF.

This clone was found a few times. The chain employs TRBV2 and TRBJ2-7; D might be TRBD1 (6 bases). The CDR3 covers 14 residues. V was trimmed by 6 bases and J by 1 base, leaving 13 bases between them. The germline gives CDR1 SNHLY, CDR2 FYNNEI. In DNA, the CDR3 is TGTGCCAGCAGCACGTGGACAGATTCCTACGAGCAGTACTTC. This gives the protein CASSTWTDSYEQYF.

J is TRBJ2-5 and V is TRBV5-1; 14 bases are a match to TRBD2. CDR3 length: 16 amino acids. J was trimmed by 5 bases and V by 5 bases; bases with no gene match: 8. CDR1 is SGHRS, CDR2 YFSETQ, per germline. CDR3 DNA: TGCGCCAGCAGTTGGGGACTAGCGGGGGCAGGGGAGACCCAGTACTTC. It specifies CASSWGLAGAGETQYF. The entire variable domain, with the rest obtained from reference TRBV5-1 and TRBJ2-5, is as follows: KAGVTQTPRYLIKTRGQQVTLSCSPISGHRSVSWYQQTPGQGLQFLFEYFSETQRNKGNFPGRFSGRQFSNSRSEMNVSTLELGDSALYLCASSWGLAGAGETQYFGPGTRLLVL.

The table lists this clone with a count of one. The chain joins TRBV5-1 to TRBJ2-7, with 9 bases fitting TRBD2. V dropped 2 bases and J dropped 2; count of bases not matched to a gene: 5. The CDR3 runs 15 residues. The V gene's germline CDR1 is SGHRS and CDR2 YFSETQ. This chain's CDR3 is CASSFLAGETYEQYF. Written as DNA, the CDR3 is TGCGCCAGCAGCTTCTTAGCGGGGGAGACCTACGAGCAGTACTTC.

The chain recombines TRBV19 with TRBJ1-6, with 11 bases aligning to TRBD1. The CDR3 extends over 16 amino acids. V was pared by 3 bases and J by 7 bases, with 5 bases of the junction left unmatched. Germline values: CDR1 LNHDA, CDR2 SQIVND (reference sequence). CDR3 in DNA: TGTGCCAGTAGTATCCGGGACAGGGGGTTCAATTCACCCCTCCACTTT. This gives the protein CASSIRDRGFNSPLHF.

The V and J genes are TRBV19 and TRBJ2-3; D not certain. The V gene's germline CDR1 is LNHDA and CDR2 SQIVND (reference sequence). Trimming removed 5 bases at V and 0 bases at J, with 12 bases between. The CDR3 runs to 15 residues. The CDR3 DNA reads as TGTGCCAGTAGTGCCCAGGTCTATAGCACAGATACGCAGTATTTT. Its protein product is CASSAQVYSTDTQYF.

The rearrangement joins TRBV3-1 (or the pseudogene TRBV3-2) to TRBJ2-5; 7 nucleotides line up with TRBD2. The CDR3 consists of 14 residues. The V gene end was trimmed by 3 bases and the J gene end by 4 bases; junction bases not matched to a gene: 5. From germline, CDR1 is LGHDT and CDR2 YNNKEL (reference sequence). The DNA for the CDR3 is TGTGCCAGCAGCCAGGGGCCGGGGGGAGAGACCCAGTACTTC. Protein sequence: CASSQGPGGETQYF.

This clone was recorded only once. The chain uses TRBV7-2 and TRBJ1-1; the D gene is possibly TRBD1 (5 bases). The CDR3 loop spans 15 amino acids. The germline V gene encodes CDR1 SGHTA and CDR2 FQGNSA. V was pared by 1 base and J by 5 bases, with 14 bases between. CDR3 in DNA: TGTGCCAGCAGCTTAGGGAGGGCAGGGAGAACTGAAGCTTTCTTT. Translating it yields CASSLGRAGRTEAFF.

The rearrangement links TRBV6-6 to TRBJ1-5; no clear D gene. The length of the CDR3 is 13 residues. The germline gives CDR1 MNHNY, CDR2 SVGAGI (reference sequence). V was shortened by 6 bases and J by 0 bases, with 6 bases between the two germline ends. This CDR3 is CASSPYSNQPQHF. Written as DNA, the CDR3 is TGTGCCAGCAGCCCGTATAGCAATCAGCCCCAGCATTTT.

This clone was detected only once. The chain couples TRBV10-3 to TRBJ2-3; weak D call: TRBD1 (6 bases). CDR1 is ENHRY, CDR2 SYGVKD, per germline. The CDR3 is 14 residues long. Trimming cost V 6 bases and J 3 bases, with 13 bases left between them. CDR3 nucleotides: TGTGCCATCAGGACCCAGGGGCGGACAGATACGCAGTATTTT. This codes for CAIRTQGRTDTQYF.

J is TRBJ1-2 and V is TRBV5-4; 9 nucleotides line up with TRBD1. The V segment lost 2 bases and the J segment 7 bases; nucleotides outside the gene matches: 6. The CDR3 covers 14 residues. CDR1 SGHNT and CDR2 YYREEE come from the germline V gene (reference sequence). Here the CDR3 reads CASSLQGAATGYTF. In DNA form, the CDR3 reads TGTGCCAGCAGCTTACAGGGGGCCGCCACTGGCTACACCTTC.

The chain has TRBV18 and TRBJ2-7; TRBD2 matches 14 bases. Germline lookup yields CDR1 KGHSH and CDR2 LQKENI. Trimming at V came to 3 bases and at J to 3 bases, leaving 4 bases not matched to a gene. The CDR3 consists of 16 residues. The CDR3 DNA reads TGTGCCAGCTCACCCCGACTAGCGGGAGGGAGCTACGAGCAGTACTTC. Its translation: CASSPRLAGGSYEQYF.

This clone was counted once. The chain combines TRBV18 with TRBJ1-5; D might be TRBD1 (5 bases). Trimming cost V 3 bases and J 8 bases, with 17 bases left between them. This CDR3 region has 15 residues. The germline V gene has CDR1 KGHSH and CDR2 LQKENI. CDR3 coding DNA: TGTGCCAGCTCACCCCCGGGACCCGGGGGAGAGCCCCAGCATTTT. As protein: CASSPPGPGGEPQHF.

The chain recombines TRBV9 with TRBJ1-4, with D perhaps TRBD1 (6 bases). The CDR3 sequence is 14 residues long. V was cut by 3 bases and J by 7 bases, with 13 bases left in between. The germline gives CDR1 SGDLS, CDR2 YYNGEE. The CDR3 DNA reads TGTGCCAGCAGCGAGGGAGGGGGAGGTGAAAAACTGTTTTTT. This gives the protein CASSEGGGGEKLFF.

The V gene is TRBV2, the J gene TRBJ2-3; D might be TRBD2 (5 bases). The germline V and J ends were trimmed by 4 bases and 2 bases, with 13 bases remaining between them. Germline V gene sequence: CDR1 SNHLY, CDR2 FYNNEI. This CDR3 region has 15 residues. CDR3 sequence: CASSGLSGFTDTQYF. CDR3 nucleotides: TGTGCCAGCAGTGGTCTAAGCGGATTCACAGATACGCAGTATTTT.

The V and J genes are TRBV5-1 and TRBJ2-3; unclear D gene. The CDR3 has 15 amino acids. CDR1 and CDR2 from the germline V gene are SGHRS and YFSETQ. Trimming removed 0 bases from V and 5 bases from J, with 13 bases in between. CDR3 residues: CASSLAPVSGDTQYF. CDR3 coding DNA: TGCGCCAGCAGCTTGGCGCCTGTGTCCGGAGATACGCAGTATTTT.

This chain uses TRBV28 with TRBJ2-7; 9 bases are shared with TRBD1. V lost 1 base to trimming and J lost 1 base; unmatched junction nucleotides: 14. The CDR3 is 19 residues long. In germline, CDR1 is MDHEN, CDR2 SYDVKM. The CDR3 sequence: CASSLSRDRDEPTSYEQYF. The CDR3 DNA reads as TGTGCCAGCAGTTTATCTCGGGACAGGGACGAGCCGACTTCCTACGAGCAGTACTTC.

The chain joins TRBV12-3 or TRBV12-4 to TRBJ1-1, with D uncertain. Trimming removed 3 bases from V and 5 bases from J, with 10 bases in between. The CDR3 is made up of 13 amino acids. The DNA of the CDR3 is TGTGCCAGCAGTTTTGGGCAATTAACTGAAGCTTTCTTT. Protein: CASSFGQLTEAFF.

This chain links TRBV29-1 with TRBJ2-3; TRBD2 matches at 11 bases. The V and J ends lost 7 bases and 2 bases, in that order; junction bases with no gene match: 8. This CDR3 spans 15 amino acids. Germline CDR1 and CDR2: SQVTM and ANQGSEA. As DNA, the CDR3 is TGCAGCGCGATCGGGACTAGCGGCAACACAGATACGCAGTATTTT. Translating it yields CSAIGTSGNTDTQYF.

This clone has a single count. The chain carries TRBV15 and TRBJ2-7, with 7 nucleotides matching TRBD2. V shed 0 bases and J 9 bases; nucleotides not matched to a gene: 5. CDR3 length equals 13 residues. Germline V gene data show CDR1 as LNHNV and CDR2 as YYDKDF (reference sequence). CDR3 loop: CATSRDTGGVQYF. CDR3 in DNA: TGTGCCACCAGCAGAGATACGGGGGGAGTGCAGTACTTC.

The genes are TRBV28 and TRBJ1-5; D is ambiguous. Per the germline V gene, CDR1 is MDHEN and CDR2 is SYDVKM. This CDR3 spans 12 amino acids. V was pared by 10 bases and J by 5 bases, with 12 bases between. CDR3 sequence reads: CATTRPYQPQHF. The CDR3 region has the DNA TGTGCCACCACGAGGCCCTATCAGCCCCAGCATTTT.

The chain carries TRBV11-1 and TRBJ1-1, with D possibly being TRBD1 (5 bases). Germline values: CDR1 SGHAT, CDR2 FQDESV (reference sequence). Trimming removed 1 base from V and 10 bases from J, with 13 bases in between. The CDR3 is made up of 13 amino acids. In DNA form, the CDR3 reads TGTGCCAGCAGCTTAGTTGGGCCCGGGGGAGCTTTCTTT. Translated: CASSLVGPGGAFF.

This chain joins TRBV7-2 and TRBJ1-2; 8 bases map to TRBD1. CDR1 SGHTA and CDR2 FQGNSA come from the germline V gene. The CDR3 has 15 amino acids. V lost 1 base and J lost 8; bases outside the gene matches: 9. The CDR3 sequence is CASSLGIPTGVGYTF. The CDR3 nucleotides read TGTGCCAGCAGCTTAGGAATCCCGACAGGGGTAGGCTACACCTTC.

In its sample, this clone was seen a few times. The rearrangement joins TRBV19 to TRBJ2-7; 10 positions agree with TRBD2. With 5 bases clipped from V and 2 bases from J, the junction kept 3 bases outside the gene matches. Germline CDR1 and CDR2: LNHDA and SQIVND (reference sequence). This CDR3 region has 14 residues. The CDR3: CASSEREGPYEQYF. The CDR3 bases are TGTGCCAGTAGTGAGCGGGAGGGCCCCTACGAGCAGTACTTC.